These T cell receptor beta chains were read from a single sample in a study of T cells in Graves' hyperthyroidism and ophthalmopathy. TCRdb reprocessed the multiplex PCR reads with MiXCR, giving one entry per CDR3 protein. The sample has 300,000 to 450,000 distinct CDR3 sequences, less than 15% seen once. Sequencing was carried out using blood. The receptor set was obtained from a woman between 18 and 29 years old with Graves' hyperthyroidism. Each CDR3 is given with its conserved first and last residue. The D gene is left open where the match is weak. Where a row states a size, it is once, few, many or the class of an expanded clone; other rows omit it.

clone size: many; V gene: TRBV12-3/TRBV12-4; J gene: TRBJ2-7; D gene: -; CDR3 protein: CASSFFGSYEQYF; CDR3 DNA: TGTGCCAGCAGTTTTTTCGGGAGTTACGAGCAGTACTTC
clone size: many; V gene: TRBV29-1; J gene: TRBJ1-2; D gene: TRBD1; CDR3 protein: CSVDAGQAYGYTF; CDR3 DNA: TGCAGCGTGGACGCGGGACAGGCTTATGGCTACACCTTC
clone size: few; V gene: TRBV28; J gene: TRBJ2-5; D gene: TRBD2; CDR3 protein: CASSSGRPPRYF; CDR3 DNA: TGTGCCAGCAGTAGCGGGAGACCCCCACGGTACTTC
clone size: many; V gene: TRBV7-6; J gene: TRBJ2-1; D gene: TRBD2; CDR3 protein: CASSFGLAGVYEQFF; CDR3 DNA: TGTGCCAGCAGCTTCGGACTAGCGGGAGTGTATGAGCAGTTCTTC
clone size: many; V gene: TRBV20-1; J gene: TRBJ2-7; D gene: TRBD2; CDR3 protein: CSANRGLAGLHGEQYF; CDR3 DNA: TGCAGTGCTAACCGCGGTCTAGCGGGACTCCATGGGGAGCAGTACTTC
clone size: -; V gene: TRBV7-9; J gene: TRBJ1-5; D gene: -; CDR3 protein: CASSPDDDQPQHF; CDR3 DNA: TGTGCCAGCAGCCCAGATGACGATCAGCCCCAGCATTTT
clone size: many; V gene: TRBV6-1; J gene: TRBJ2-6; D gene: -; CDR3 protein: CASRGAGLSSGANVLTF; CDR3 DNA: TGTGCCAGCAGAGGAGCGGGTCTTTCATCTGGGGCCAACGTCCTGACTTTC
clone size: few; V gene: TRBV7-6; J gene: TRBJ1-6; D gene: -; CDR3 protein: CASSLSAGSHNSPLHF; CDR3 DNA: TGTGCCAGCAGCTTATCGGCCGGGAGCCATAATTCACCCCTCCACTTT
clone size: many; V gene: TRBV28; J gene: TRBJ2-1; D gene: -; CDR3 protein: CASSLYGRSWGSYNEQFF; CDR3 DNA: TGTGCCAGCAGTTTATACGGGAGATCTTGGGGTTCCTACAATGAGCAGTTCTTC
clone size: -; V gene: TRBV25-1; J gene: TRBJ2-1; D gene: TRBD1; CDR3 protein: CASSEQGGINEQFF; CDR3 DNA: TGTGCCAGCAGTGAACAAGGGGGCATTAATGAGCAGTTCTTC
clone size: many; V gene: TRBV18; J gene: TRBJ1-2; D gene: -; CDR3 protein: CASSPLDQGSGYTF; CDR3 DNA: TGTGCCAGCTCACCATTGGACCAAGGGAGTGGCTACACCTTC
clone size: many; V gene: TRBV9; J gene: TRBJ2-1; D gene: TRBD2; CDR3 protein: CASSASGSGDEQFF; CDR3 DNA: TGTGCCAGCAGCGCTAGCGGGAGTGGCGATGAGCAGTTCTTC
clone size: many; V gene: TRBV18; J gene: TRBJ1-2; D gene: -; CDR3 protein: CASSPDGWYGYTF; CDR3 DNA: TGTGCCAGCTCACCCGACGGGTGGTATGGCTACACCTTC
clone size: -; V gene: TRBV15; J gene: TRBJ1-5; D gene: -; CDR3 protein: CATSRDRVGQPQHF; CDR3 DNA: TGTGCCACCAGCAGAGACAGGGTGGGTCAGCCCCAGCATTTT
clone size: -; V gene: TRBV7-3; J gene: TRBJ2-2; D gene: -; CDR3 protein: CASSLIGTATGELFF; CDR3 DNA: TGTGCCAGCAGCTTAATCGGGACTGCGACCGGGGAGCTGTTTTTT
clone size: many; V gene: TRBV6-1; J gene: TRBJ1-1; D gene: -; CDR3 protein: CASSPSRGVIGRSQDTEAFF; CDR3 DNA: TGTGCCAGCAGTCCCTCCAGGGGAGTCATCGGAAGGAGTCAGGACACTGAAGCTTTCTTT
clone size: -; V gene: TRBV20-1; J gene: TRBJ1-1; D gene: -; CDR3 protein: CSAALGQNTEAFF; CDR3 DNA: TGCAGTGCTGCCTTGGGACAGAACACTGAAGCTTTCTTT
clone size: many; V gene: TRBV6-1; J gene: TRBJ2-3; D gene: -; CDR3 protein: CASRTDGDTQYF; CDR3 DNA: TGTGCCAGCAGGACCGACGGAGATACGCAGTATTTT
clone size: -; V gene: TRBV30; J gene: TRBJ2-3; D gene: -; CDR3 protein: CAWSVKDTQYF; CDR3 DNA: TGTGCCTGGAGCGTTAAAGATACGCAGTATTTT
clone size: -; V gene: TRBV7-9; J gene: TRBJ1-3; D gene: -; CDR3 protein: CASRGDTIYF; CDR3 DNA: TGTGCCAGCAGAGGGGACACCATATATTTT
clone size: many; V gene: TRBV11-2; J gene: TRBJ1-2; D gene: TRBD1; CDR3 protein: CASSLGPQGKANYGYTF; CDR3 DNA: TGTGCCAGCAGCTTGGGCCCACAGGGGAAGGCTAACTATGGCTACACCTTC
clone size: many; V gene: TRBV28; J gene: TRBJ1-4; D gene: TRBD1; CDR3 protein: CASSSVGTGGEKLFF; CDR3 DNA: TGTGCCAGCAGTTCCGTCGGGACAGGGGGTGAAAAACTGTTTTTT
clone size: many; V gene: TRBV28; J gene: TRBJ1-5; D gene: TRBD1; CDR3 protein: CASSLESGGGWDNQPQHF; CDR3 DNA: TGTGCCAGCAGTTTAGAGTCAGGGGGCGGTTGGGACAATCAGCCCCAGCATTTT
clone size: many; V gene: TRBV2; J gene: TRBJ2-2; D gene: TRBD1; CDR3 protein: CASTRDRGQVHTGELFF; CDR3 DNA: TGTGCCAGCACCCGGGACAGGGGGCAGGTGCACACCGGGGAGCTGTTTTTT
clone size: few; V gene: TRBV6-2/TRBV6-3; J gene: TRBJ1-5; D gene: -; CDR3 protein: CASSFNPRPQHF; CDR3 DNA: TGTGCCAGCAGTTTTAATCCACGGCCCCAGCATTTT
clone size: -; V gene: TRBV4-1; J gene: TRBJ1-1; D gene: TRBD1; CDR3 protein: CASSQGTGAFQAFF; CDR3 DNA: TGCGCCAGCAGCCAAGGGACAGGGGCGTTTCAAGCTTTCTTT
clone size: many; V gene: TRBV28; J gene: TRBJ2-7; D gene: -; CDR3 protein: CASSFWQGPSSYEQYF; CDR3 DNA: TGTGCCAGCAGTTTCTGGCAGGGCCCGAGCTCCTACGAGCAGTACTTC